This TCR beta chain is drawn from a study of neurological immune-mediated disorders (dated by TCRdb to the late 2010s). About the study as a whole: Of the 35 or so multiple sclerosis patients, around 31 had relapsing-remitting MS and 3 had secondary progressive MS. The study compared peripheral blood TCR-beta repertoires of HTLV-I-associated myelopathy (HAM/TSP) patients, multiple sclerosis patients and healthy controls using UMI-based sequencing. The cohort was made up of about 66 subjects, consisting of roughly 15 HAM/TSP patients, around 35 multiple sclerosis patients and 20 or so healthy controls. The approximately 99 TCR-beta libraries included longitudinal samples, technical triplicates and paired sorted CD4+ and CD8+ T-cell subsets alongside PBMC samples.

Broader findings and caveats from the paper: Expanded clones from different subjects shared no identical CDR3 amino acid sequences, which suggests that TCR-beta repertoires were private in all groups. The MS cluster showed no association with clinical or MRI features, and the authors stated that larger cohorts are needed. The highest TCR clonal expansion was observed in HAM/TSP patients, whereas the lowest was observed in MS patients, even when compared with healthy controls. Phylogenetic analysis grouped repertoires from 18 of 34 MS patients into a cluster of related CDR3 sequences, suggesting a possible repertoire-level signature.

For the unsorted PBMC libraries, 2 million PBMCs were stored in RNAlater at -80 degrees C until RNA extraction and were used to generate the libraries. Multiple sclerosis patients were enrolled in a US clinical protocol evaluating disease progression by magnetic resonance imaging. PBMCs were separated from peripheral blood using Ficoll-Hypaque density gradient centrifugation and then cryopreserved in liquid nitrogen. cDNA was synthesized by template-switch 5'RACE using a primer carrying a 10-nucleotide random unique molecular identifier by which each TCR transcript was tagged. Over 180 million TCR-beta sequences, covering 15-18 subjects, were produced in each sequencing run. The RNeasy kit was used for extraction of total RNA. TCR-beta VDJ regions were amplified with primers for the TCR constant region and the 5'RACE anchor, using the KAPA Real-time Library Amplification kit. Sample indexes and Illumina adaptors were added in a first PCR, after which library yield was increased in a second PCR. After Ampure bead purification, the TCR product of roughly 650 bp was size-selected on a 2% E-gel SizeSelection system. Library quality was checked on a Bioanalyzer, concentration was measured with Qubit, and libraries were quantified with the Kapa Library Quantification kit before pooling. Paired-end 2 x 150 bp sequencing of the libraries was performed on an Illumina HiSeq 2500. To increase sequence diversity, roughly 24-31% phiX was spiked into each library pool. The paper's processing steps were these. The UMI-based MiGEC pipeline processed quality-filtered reads and removed over 80% of raw TCR sequences during error correction. IMGT germline references were used for alignment of VDJ genes, and clonotypes were defined by a unique CDR3 amino acid sequence together with V-J genes. Clonal expansion, Shannon diversity, and CDR3 relatedness (CalcPairwiseDistances, ClusterSamples) were evaluated with VDJtools, and phylogenetic trees were built with CLCbio workbench. Expanded clones were defined as having at least 8 unique UMIs, based on coefficient-of-variation modelling across technical triplicates. Through fastp at Q25 and MiXCR, TCRdb rebuilt clones from the public reads, retaining in-frame beta chains. Each entry is one CDR3 protein sequence, shown with its most common DNA and genes. TCRdb's processing, not the study's, gives the V and J calls here. This sample lists about 70,000 distinct CDR3 sequences; 4.5% to 5.5% were detected once. The leading ten clones occupy about 2.2% of the sample.

The germline V gene encodes CDR1 SGHRS and CDR2 YFSETQ. After removal of 0 bases from V and 8 bases from J, the junction retains 10 bases not matched to a gene. The CDR3 goes from the cysteine to the phenylalanine over 16 residues. The entry retains the CDR3 DNA only, 48 bases that are in frame from base 1. This clonotype has ten or more counts. Its antigen is unknown. Per-base qualities were not stored, and no clone one base away is much larger. The sequenced sample consisted of PBMCs. The receptor comes from a woman aged 65 to 85 with multiple sclerosis. Recombination joined TRBV5-1 with TRBJ2-3; the junction holds 9 bases that match TRBD2. The CDR3 loop reads CASSLVVSSGTGTQYF. Read as DNA, the sequence is TGCGCCAGCAGCTTGGTGGTGTCTAGCGGGACGGGTACGCAGTATTTT.